A single T cell receptor beta chain is shown here with its context. Its antigen is not identified. Stated treatment: skin biopsy from PPD injection site in Mantoux-positive individual. A UMI-containing oligonucleotide was joined by 3' ligation to the TCR cDNA template. Germline-derived CDR1 and CDR2 are SGHTA and FQGNSA. V was cut by 0 bases and J by 0 bases, with 9 bases left in between. CDR3 length: 16 amino acids. These data come from a study of naive and memory T cell subsets. General study results and limits: The RNA method is potentially sensitive to activation and differentiation changes. Delayed type IV hypersensitivity infiltration was taken to explain higher tuberculin-site TCR counts.

Amplification of ligated cDNA took four PCR rounds with SP2 and nested alpha and beta constant primers. In TCRdb, the UMI-ligation and nested PCR reads were re-called with MiXCR into one record per CDR3 protein. The sample lists 20,000 to 25,000 distinct CDR3 sequences, roughly 5.5% occurring once. This TCR was sampled from an adult in good health. The source was skin, collected from a tuberculin skin test site. The chain carries TRBV7-2 and TRBJ1-5; D is ambiguous. CDR3 DNA: TGTGCCAGCAGCTTAGCCCAGTTAGATAGCAATCAGCCCCAGCATTTT. It translates to CASSLAQLDSNQPQHF.